This is a list of T cell receptor beta chains from one sample in a study of blood T cell repertoires in COVID-19. Here immunoSEQ multiplex PCR was the method, and the copy in TCRdb shows in-frame clones only, minus some. The sample includes 85,000 to 110,000 clones, more than 75% of them seen just once. Input material: peripheral blood. These receptors were taken from a human donor in a cohort sampled during active COVID-19. Both conserved end residues are part of each CDR3. A D gene is named only where the DNA matches it firmly. Where a row states a size, it is once, few, many or the class of an expanded clone; other rows omit it.

j_call | clone_size | d_call | v_call | cdr3_nt | cdr3_aa
TRBJ2-1 | - | - | TRBV25-1 | TGTGCCAGCAGTGAAACCGGTTCCCGGGTCAATGAGCAGTTCTTC | CASSETGSRVNEQFF
TRBJ2-7 | - | TRBD2 | TRBV15 | TGTGCCACCAGCAGGAGCGGGGTCCGCTACGAGCAGTACTTC | CATSRSGVRYEQYF
TRBJ2-1 | - | - | TRBV27 | TGTGCCAGCAGTTGGAGCCGGGTCGGAGAGATCTACAATGAGCAGTTCTTC | CASSWSRVGEIYNEQFF
TRBJ1-1 | - | - | TRBV3-1/TRBV3-2 | TGTGCCAGCAGCCAAGAACGGAGGGGTGGGAACACTGAAGCTTTCTTT | CASSQERRGGNTEAFF
TRBJ2-3 | - | TRBD2 | TRBV7-9 | TGTGCCAGCGGACGTGGAGCGGGGGATACAGATACGCAGTATTTT | CASGRGAGDTDTQYF
TRBJ2-7 | - | - | TRBV9 | TGTGCCAGCAGCGTCCAGGCCGCTTCCTACGAGCAGTACTTC | CASSVQAASYEQYF
TRBJ2-2 | - | - | TRBV3-1/TRBV3-2 | TGTGCCAGCAGTTGGCACAGGGCCCCCGGGGAGCTGTTTTTT | CASSWHRAPGELFF
TRBJ2-3 | - | - | TRBV9 | TGTGCCAGCAGCGTAGGAGGAGCAGCTAGCACAGATACGCAGTATTTT | CASSVGGAASTDTQYF
TRBJ2-5 | - | - | TRBV9 | TGTGCCAGCAGCGCGAGGAAGGGGGAGGGTTACCAAGAGACCCAGTACTTC | CASSARKGEGYQETQYF
TRBJ2-5 | - | TRBD2 | TRBV29-1 | TGCAGCGTCCCAGGTGGGAGGGCCGGCTTGGAGACCCAGTACTTC | CSVPGGRAGLETQYF
TRBJ1-1 | - | - | TRBV2 | TGTGCCAGCACCCCACAGAGCATGAACACTGAAGCTTTCTTT | CASTPQSMNTEAFF
TRBJ2-3 | - | TRBD2 | TRBV5-4 | TGTGCCAGCAGCCCCCAATCCCTAGCGGGAGGGAAAGATACGCAGTATTTT | CASSPQSLAGGKDTQYF
TRBJ1-3 | - | TRBD1 | TRBV29-1 | TGCAGCGTTGGTGGCGACAGGGAGGGAAACACCATATATTTT | CSVGGDREGNTIYF
TRBJ1-1 | - | TRBD1 | TRBV28 | TGTGCCAGCAGTTCCACCGGGACAGGGACTTCTGAAGCTTTCTTT | CASSSTGTGTSEAFF
TRBJ1-1 | - | - | TRBV13 | TGTGCCAGCAGCACGAACCCAGGGGTAGATACTGAAGCTTTCTTT | CASSTNPGVDTEAFF
TRBJ1-2 | - | TRBD1 | TRBV4-2 | TGTGCCAGCAGCCGGACGGGACAGGGGGCTTGGTATGGCTACACCTTC | CASSRTGQGAWYGYTF
TRBJ2-1 | - | TRBD1 | TRBV28 | TGTGCCAGCAGAACGACAGGGGGGGAATTCAATGAGCAGTTCTTC | CASRTTGGEFNEQFF
TRBJ2-5 | - | - | TRBV7-9 | TGTGCCAGCAGCTTAGTAGATGCGGAGACCCAGTACTTC | CASSLVDAETQYF
TRBJ2-7 | few | TRBD2 | TRBV28 | TGTGCCAGCAGTTCCCTCTTAGCGGGGATAAGCTACGAGCAGTACTTC | CASSSLLAGISYEQYF
TRBJ2-1 | - | - | TRBV6-2/TRBV6-3 | TGTGCCAGCAGTTACGCCCTAATTCCCCCCCGCAATGAGCAGTTCTTC | CASSYALIPPRNEQFF
TRBJ2-2 | - | TRBD2 | TRBV27 | TGTGCCAGCAGCCGACTAGCGGGAGGCTCCGGGGAGCTGTTTTTT | CASSRLAGGSGELFF
TRBJ1-1 | - | TRBD1 | TRBV4-2 | TGTGCCAGCAGCCATACCCAGGGGGTCACTGAAGCTTTCTTT | CASSHTQGVTEAFF
TRBJ1-3 | - | - | TRBV5-1 | TGCGCCAGTAGCTACGGGGGATCAAACGGAAACACCATATATTTT | CASSYGGSNGNTIYF
TRBJ2-1 | - | TRBD2 | TRBV4-2 | TGTGCCAGCAGCCAAGAAACTGTTAGCGGGGGGTCCCATGAGCAGTTCTTC | CASSQETVSGGSHEQFF
TRBJ2-7 | - | - | TRBV28 | TGTGCCAGCAGTTTGGGCCTTAGTCGGCCCAAGCAGTACTTC | CASSLGLSRPKQYF
TRBJ1-5 | many | - | TRBV4-1 | TGCGCCAGCAGCCAAGAGGACAGCCCTTATCAGCCCCAGCATTTT | CASSQEDSPYQPQHF
TRBJ2-3 | - | - | TRBV29-1 | TGCAGCGTTGAGGGTCCAGGGTCTAGCACAGATACGCAGTATTTT | CSVEGPGSSTDTQYF
TRBJ2-7 | - | - | TRBV5-6 | TGTGCCAGCAGCTCGACAGGGAGGTACGAGCAGTACTTC | CASSSTGRYEQYF
TRBJ2-3 | - | TRBD2 | TRBV7-2 | TGTGCGAGCGGGAGCGGAGGGGCGACAGATACGCAGTATTTT | CASGSGGATDTQYF
TRBJ2-2 | - | - | TRBV9 | TGTGCCAGCAGCGTAACCTACGGACTCGCAAACACCGGGGAGCTGTTTTTT | CASSVTYGLANTGELFF
TRBJ1-1 | - | - | TRBV4-1 | TGCGCCAGCAGCCAATTCTACCCGACAGGTGGGACTGAAGCTTTCTTT | CASSQFYPTGGTEAFF
TRBJ2-3 | - | - | TRBV19 | TGTGCCAGCGACGGAGGGGCAGTCGCAGATACGCAGTATTTT | CASDGGAVADTQYF
TRBJ1-3 | few | TRBD1 | TRBV3-1/TRBV3-2 | TGTGCCAGCAGAACAGGGGGGGTCGGAAACACCATATATTTT | CASRTGGVGNTIYF
TRBJ2-5 | - | TRBD2 | TRBV7-6 | TGTGCCAGCAGCTTAACGGGAGGGCCGGCAGAGACCCAGTACTTC | CASSLTGGPAETQYF
TRBJ2-3 | - | - | TRBV14 | TGTGCCAGCAGCCAAGGGACAATTACCACAGATACGCAGTATTTT | CASSQGTITTDTQYF
TRBJ2-4 | - | - | TRBV2 | TGTGCCAGCAGTGCGAGATTAATTCAGTACTTC | CASSARLIQYF
TRBJ1-5 | - | - | TRBV20-1 | TGCAGTGCTAGCCAGGGTCAGCCCCAGCATTTT | CSASQGQPQHF
TRBJ2-7 | - | - | TRBV2 | TGTGCCAGCAGGCTAGGACAAGGCGAGCAGTACTTC | CASRLGQGEQYF
TRBJ2-7 | - | - | TRBV11-2 | TGTGCCAGCAGCTTAGGGTTTTCTGGGCAGGCGTACGAGCAGTACTTC | CASSLGFSGQAYEQYF